This T cell receptor beta chain was profiled in a study of T cell responses to AZD1222 COVID-19 vaccine. Across the whole study: Second-dose intervals near 4 or 12 weeks were combined. Overall study findings and caveats: Of the AZD1222 recipients, only 6 or 7 were seropositive at baseline. Donors skewed white British and female; clonal diversity was possibly underestimated. Unmutated regions of variants are reportedly targeted by nearly half of spike-specific TCRs.

This clone was seen only a few times. Its specificity is unknown. Generated by immunoSEQ multiplex PCR, the TCRdb table keeps only in-frame clones and is missing some. The sample holds approximately 190,000 clones, around 92% seen once. Germline V CDR1 and CDR2: SGHDN, FVKESK. With 3 bases removed from V and 8 bases from J, the gap between germline ends came to 10 bases. The CDR3 has 13 amino acids. The receptor was derived from an adult in good health. The specimen comprised peripheral blood, sampled on day 0 of AZD1222 vaccination. V usage is TRBV14 and J usage is TRBJ1-4; D not certain. This CDR3 reads CASSQLLGEKLFF. In nucleotides, the CDR3 is TGTGCCAGCAGCCAGCTTTTAGGGGAAAAACTGTTTTTT. The variable domain in full, completed from reference TRBV14 and TRBJ1-4, reads EAGVTQFPSHSVIEKGQTVTLRCDPISGHDNLYWYRRVMGKEIKFLLHFVKESKQDESGMPNNRFLAERTGGTYSTLKVQPAELEDSGVYFCASSQLLGEKLFFGSGTQLSVL.